These T cell receptor beta chains were read from a single sample in a study of control samples from healthy donors and cancer patients. Repertoires were generated with immunoSEQ multiplex PCR, while TCRdb's copy carries only in-frame clones and drops some. In the table there are over 150,000 clones, more than 85% of which are singletons. Sequencing was performed on blood. The receptors here all came from a woman aged 40 to 55 in good health. Both conserved end residues are trimmed from each CDR3. The order of the fields is V gene, D gene, CDR3 length, clone size, CDR3 protein. D genes are given only for firm matches. Size is omitted from some rows. Given values are once, few, many or a class for expanded clones.

>TRBV5-1|NA|10|NA
ASSLVVNEQF
>TRBV19|TRBD2|11|NA
ASTGGGGNEQF
>TRBV5-1|NA|13|NA
ASSLGGGPYNEQF
>TRBV2|TRBD2|14|NA
ASRFIAGGSHNEQF
>TRBV3-1/TRBV3-2|TRBD1|14|once
ASTGTVSPGANVLT
>TRBV2|NA|11|NA
AITGLGANVLT
>TRBV12-2|NA|13|NA
ASRLGRGIGEKLF
>TRBV6-4|NA|15|NA
ASSDSKSRDLNEKLF
>TRBV3-1/TRBV3-2|NA|10|NA
ASSQEGREAF
>TRBV24-1|NA|12|NA
ATSDAGNTKPQH
>TRBV28|NA|9|NA
ASHDSYGYT
>TRBV11-2|NA|12|NA
ASSLAQVGETQY
>TRBV2|NA|8|NA
AKDSDGYT
>TRBV6-5|NA|10|NA
ASNDPGTEAF
>TRBV7-8|NA|15|NA
ASSLDPPAEETYEQY
>TRBV3-1/TRBV3-2|NA|13|NA
ASSQGRNRYNEQF
>TRBV6-5|NA|11|few
ASSYWYNEKLF
>TRBV27|NA|14|NA
ASSPMGSYSNQPQH
>TRBV19|TRBD2|14|NA
ASSMGLAGGVDTQY
>TRBV12-5|NA|14|NA
ASGLVLSRETGELF
>TRBV6-5|NA|12|NA
ASSVNPGANVLT
>TRBV10-1|NA|12|NA
ARYTGLSLYGYT
>TRBV6-2/TRBV6-3|TRBD1|13|NA
ASSPRGGSGYEQY
>TRBV5-6|TRBD2|13|NA
ASSHTSGGNNEQF
>TRBV5-1|NA|15|once
ASSLSFSGNSGNTIY
>TRBV7-2|NA|11|NA
ASSWDRGGGYT
>TRBV5-1|TRBD2|15|NA
ASSLEIGGGAVDTQY
>TRBV14|TRBD1|10|NA
ASSPGGDGYT
>TRBV5-4|NA|10|NA
ASSLSGTEQY
>TRBV5-1|NA|14|NA
ASSLVDSGGEDTQY
>TRBV19|NA|12|NA
ASSPGREGEKLF
>TRBV10-3|NA|10|NA
AISELESEQY
>TRBV5-4|NA|13|once
ASSSGGGASYGYT
>TRBV3-1/TRBV3-2|TRBD1|11|NA
ASRDRGRTEAF
>TRBV5-1|TRBD2|16|NA
ASSLGLAGGLTTDTQY
>TRBV28|NA|11|NA
ASSLAGEYEAF
>TRBV3-1/TRBV3-2|NA|11|NA
ASSQDLVRGPY
>TRBV11-2|NA|11|NA
ASMWANTGELF
>TRBV5-6|TRBD1|12|NA
ASSHRGPGNTIY
>TRBV4-2|TRBD2|14|NA
ASSQEERGGYNEQF
>TRBV19|NA|14|NA
ASTSGQGAENQPQH
>TRBV6-1|NA|11|NA
ASSDDTKGGYT
>TRBV10-1|TRBD1|12|few
ASSATGGWGEAF
>TRBV6-5|NA|11|NA
AIGDIAKNIQY
>TRBV4-1|NA|11|NA
ASTQAENTEAF
>TRBV10-1|NA|12|NA
ASSESRGSYGYT
>TRBV27|TRBD1|11|NA
ASSSQGEDGYT
>TRBV3-1/TRBV3-2|TRBD2|10|few
ASRGTSVEQY
>TRBV2|TRBD1|12|NA
ASSQGTGPWGYT
>TRBV27|TRBD2|16|NA
ASSPSGGVMFFSYEQY